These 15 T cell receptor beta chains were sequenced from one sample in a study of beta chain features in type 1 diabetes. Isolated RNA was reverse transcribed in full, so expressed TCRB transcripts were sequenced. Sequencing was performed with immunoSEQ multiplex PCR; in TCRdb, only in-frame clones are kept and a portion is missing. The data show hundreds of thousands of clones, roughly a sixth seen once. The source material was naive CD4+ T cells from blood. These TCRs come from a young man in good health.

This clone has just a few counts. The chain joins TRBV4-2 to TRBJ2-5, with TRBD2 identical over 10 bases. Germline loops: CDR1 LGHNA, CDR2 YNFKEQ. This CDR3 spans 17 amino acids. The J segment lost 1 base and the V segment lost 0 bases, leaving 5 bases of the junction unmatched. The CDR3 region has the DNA TGTGCCAGCAGCCAAGATAGGGCTAGCGGGGGCCAAGAGACCCAGTACTTC. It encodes CASSQDRASGGQETQYF.

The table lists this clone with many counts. The DNA of the CDR3 is TGTGCCAGCAGTCCCTTAGCGGGAGGTAACATTCAGTACTTC. Translating it yields CASSPLAGGNIQYF. The rearrangement joins TRBV28 to TRBJ2-4, with 10 positions matching TRBD2. The CDR3 consists of 14 residues. Trimming took 5 bases from V and 7 from J; bases not matched to a gene: 5. From germline, CDR1 is MDHEN and CDR2 SYDVKM.

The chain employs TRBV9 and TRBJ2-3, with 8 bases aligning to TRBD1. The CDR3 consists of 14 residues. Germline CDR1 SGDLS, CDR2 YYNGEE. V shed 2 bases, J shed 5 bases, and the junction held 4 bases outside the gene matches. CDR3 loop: CASSVQGAQDTQYF. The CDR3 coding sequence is TGTGCCAGCAGCGTCCAGGGGGCGCAAGATACGCAGTATTTT.

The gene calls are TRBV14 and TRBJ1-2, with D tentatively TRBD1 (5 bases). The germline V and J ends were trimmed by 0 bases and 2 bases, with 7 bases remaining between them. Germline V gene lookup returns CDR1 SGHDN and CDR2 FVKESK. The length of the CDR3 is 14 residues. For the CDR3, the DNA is TGTGCCAGCAGCCAAGAGAGGGGAAACTATGGCTACACCTTC. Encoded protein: CASSQERGNYGYTF.

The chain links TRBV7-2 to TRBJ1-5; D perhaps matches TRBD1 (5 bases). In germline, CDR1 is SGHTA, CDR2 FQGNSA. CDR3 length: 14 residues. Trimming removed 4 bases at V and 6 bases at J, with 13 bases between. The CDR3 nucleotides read TGTGCCAGCAGCTACCCCGGCGGGGGTCAGCCCCAGCATTTT. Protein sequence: CASSYPGGGQPQHF.

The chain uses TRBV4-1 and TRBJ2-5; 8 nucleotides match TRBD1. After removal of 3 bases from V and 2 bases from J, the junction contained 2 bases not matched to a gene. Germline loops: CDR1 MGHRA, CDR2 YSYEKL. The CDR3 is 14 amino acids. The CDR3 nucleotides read TGCGCCAGCAGCCAGACAGGGGTTCAAGAGACCCAGTACTTC. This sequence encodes CASSQTGVQETQYF.

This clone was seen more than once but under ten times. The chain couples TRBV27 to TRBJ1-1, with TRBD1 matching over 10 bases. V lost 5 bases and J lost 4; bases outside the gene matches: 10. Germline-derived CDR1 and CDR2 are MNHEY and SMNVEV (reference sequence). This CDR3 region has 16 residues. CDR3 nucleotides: TGTGCCAGCAGTCTCAAACCGGGACAGGGGTCCACTGAAGCTTTCTTT. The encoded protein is CASSLKPGQGSTEAFF.

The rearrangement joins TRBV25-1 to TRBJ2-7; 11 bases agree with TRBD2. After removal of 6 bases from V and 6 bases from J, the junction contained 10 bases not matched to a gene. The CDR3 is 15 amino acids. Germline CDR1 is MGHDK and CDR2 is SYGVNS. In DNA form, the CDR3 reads TGTGCCAGCAGCCATAGCGGGAGGGCCGTGCGCGAGCAGTACTTC. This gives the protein CASSHSGRAVREQYF.

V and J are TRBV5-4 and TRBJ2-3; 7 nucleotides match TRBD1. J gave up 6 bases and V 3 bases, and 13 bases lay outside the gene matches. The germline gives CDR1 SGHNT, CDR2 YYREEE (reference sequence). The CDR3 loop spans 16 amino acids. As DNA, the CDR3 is TGTGCCAGCAGCTCCCACCGGGACAGCCTCATGGATACGCAGTATTTT. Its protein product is CASSSHRDSLMDTQYF.

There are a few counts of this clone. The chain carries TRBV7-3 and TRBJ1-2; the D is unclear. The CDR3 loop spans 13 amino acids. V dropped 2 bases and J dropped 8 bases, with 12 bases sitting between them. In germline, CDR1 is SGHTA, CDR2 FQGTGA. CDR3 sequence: CASSLDGKEGYTF. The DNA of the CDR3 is TGTGCCAGCAGCTTAGACGGAAAGGAGGGCTACACCTTC.

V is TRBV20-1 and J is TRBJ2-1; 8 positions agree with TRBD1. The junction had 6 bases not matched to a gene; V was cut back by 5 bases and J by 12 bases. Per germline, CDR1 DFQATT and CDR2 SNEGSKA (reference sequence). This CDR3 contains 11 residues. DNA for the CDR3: TGCAGTGCTTCGCCCGGGACAGGGCAGTTCTTC. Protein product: CSASPGTGQFF.

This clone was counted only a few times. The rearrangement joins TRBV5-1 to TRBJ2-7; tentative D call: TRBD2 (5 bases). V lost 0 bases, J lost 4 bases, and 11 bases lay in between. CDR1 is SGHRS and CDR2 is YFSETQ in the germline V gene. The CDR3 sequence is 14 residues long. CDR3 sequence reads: CASSLGAGIYEQYF. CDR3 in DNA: TGCGCCAGCAGCTTGGGGGCCGGGATTTACGAGCAGTACTTC.

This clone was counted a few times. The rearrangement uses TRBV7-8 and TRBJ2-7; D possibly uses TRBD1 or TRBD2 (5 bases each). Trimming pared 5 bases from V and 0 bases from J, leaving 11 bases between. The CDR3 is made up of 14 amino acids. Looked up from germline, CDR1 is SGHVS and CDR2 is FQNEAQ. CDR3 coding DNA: TGTGCCAGCAGCGCGTGGGACCGCTCCTACGAGCAGTACTTC. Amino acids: CASSAWDRSYEQYF.

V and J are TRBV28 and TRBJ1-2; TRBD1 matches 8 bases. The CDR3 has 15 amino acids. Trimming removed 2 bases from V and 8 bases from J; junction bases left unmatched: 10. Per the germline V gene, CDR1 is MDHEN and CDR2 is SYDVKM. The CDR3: CASSLSGQGLGGYTF. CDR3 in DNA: TGTGCCAGCAGTTTAAGTGGACAGGGCCTGGGCGGCTACACCTTC.

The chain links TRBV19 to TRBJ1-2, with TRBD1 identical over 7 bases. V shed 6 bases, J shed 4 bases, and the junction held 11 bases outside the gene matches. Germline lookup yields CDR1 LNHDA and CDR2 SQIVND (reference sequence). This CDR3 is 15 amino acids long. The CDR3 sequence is CASRTTGAGAYGYTF. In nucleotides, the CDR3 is TGTGCCAGTAGAACTACAGGGGCGGGGGCCTATGGCTACACCTTC.